This TCR beta chain was found in a study of blood T cells in healthy people across ages. About this clonotype: The antigen is undetermined.

V was clipped by 2 bases and J by 4 bases, with 15 bases between them. Per the germline V gene, CDR1 is MGHRA and CDR2 is YSYEKL. The CDR3 extends over 16 amino acids. The study's findings and limits: In long-lived donors, naive CD4+ cell counts and diversity exceeded those of aged donors. Roughly linearly, TCR beta diversity per million T cells fell as age increased.

The authors ran a second PCR of about 6 to 12 cycles using a sample-barcoded 5' primer and a J-beta primer mix. MiXCR, run by TCRdb on the 5' RACE reads, gives a single entry per CDR3 protein. Altogether around 1,000,000 distinct CDR3 sequences are present, around 25% being singletons, with the ten largest covering 0.75%. These same data were also listed under a study on T cells of mothers and their children.

Sequencing was done on a sample of blood. The receptor was derived from a girl aged 2-10 years in good health. V and J are TRBV4-1 and TRBJ1-5, with D perhaps matching TRBD1 (5 bases). The CDR3 DNA reads as TGCGCCAGCAGCCAACCTCGGAGGGGAACGAATCAGCCCCAGCATTTT. Encoded protein: CASSQPRRGTNQPQHF.